Following are 26 T cell receptor beta chains from one sample sequenced in a study of T cells in Graves' hyperthyroidism and ophthalmopathy. Amplification targeted TCR beta CDR3 regions from RNA transcripts. The HTBI primer set drove a first-round RT-PCR of the TCR CDR3. A single record per CDR3 protein comes from TCRdb applying MiXCR to the multiplex PCR reads. The sample contains 490,000 or so distinct CDR3 sequences, approximately 23% of which appear only once. Sample: blood. All receptors derive from a woman aged 70-85 years with Graves' ophthalmopathy.

This clonotype was counted a few times. The rearrangement links TRBV29-1 to TRBJ1-5, with D unclear. Germline V gene sequence: CDR1 SQVTM, CDR2 ANQGSEA. The CDR3 has 12 residues. V was shortened by 4 bases and J by 0 bases, with 4 bases between the two germline ends. The DNA for the CDR3 is TGCAGCGTTGGTGGTAGCAATCAGCCCCAGCATTTT. Its protein product is CSVGGSNQPQHF.

The chain recombines TRBV4-3 with TRBJ2-7; unclear D gene. Trimming shortened V by 1 base and J by 5 bases, and 15 bases separated the two germline ends. This CDR3 contains 15 residues. Germline V gene sequence: CDR1 LGHNA, CDR2 YSLEER. Written as DNA, the CDR3 is TGCGCCAGCAGCCAAGTTCCCGGAATGGGGAACGAGCAGTACTTC. Amino acid sequence: CASSQVPGMGNEQYF.

The rearrangement joins TRBV6-1 to TRBJ2-3, with 8 bases aligning to TRBD1. Germline CDR1 MNHNS, CDR2 SASEGT. This CDR3 has 15 amino acids. Unmatched junction bases numbered 6, after V lost 6 bases and J lost 1 base. CDR3 coding DNA: TGTGCCAGCAGACGACAGGGGCCCCGCACAGATACGCAGTATTTT. This sequence encodes CASRRQGPRTDTQYF.

The J gene is TRBJ2-1, the V gene TRBV10-1; no clear D. Germline CDR1 WNHNN, CDR2 SYGVQD (reference sequence). Trimming shortened V by 0 bases and J by 8 bases, and 14 bases separated the two germline ends. This CDR3 has 15 amino acids. CDR3 sequence (DNA): TGCGCCAGCAGTGAGTCGGGTAGTCCCGCGTATGAGCAGTTCTTC. Residues: CASSESGSPAYEQFF.

The sample holds a few counts of this clonotype. The chain links TRBV4-2 to TRBJ2-1; D gene ambiguous. The CDR3 loop spans 14 amino acids. Trimming pared 4 bases from V and 6 bases from J, leaving 13 bases between. Per germline, CDR1 LGHNA and CDR2 YNFKEQ. CDR3 sequence reads: CASSPLTDPNEQFF. DNA for the CDR3: TGTGCCAGCAGCCCTCTGACGGACCCCAATGAGCAGTTCTTC.

This clonotype was detected ten times or more. This chain joins TRBV12-3 or TRBV12-4 and TRBJ2-1, with D possibly being TRBD1 (5 bases). Deletions cut 4 bases from V and 6 bases from J, with 16 bases between. CDR3 length: 15 amino acids. CDR3 DNA: TGTGCCAGCAGTTACGCCTCAGGGTTTGGCAATGAGCAGTTCTTC. This sequence encodes CASSYASGFGNEQFF.

Many counts were recorded for this clonotype. The chain employs TRBV12-3 or TRBV12-4 and TRBJ2-2; 7 bases align to TRBD2. V lost 5 bases to trimming and J lost 5 bases; unmatched junction nucleotides: 2. The CDR3 is made up of 13 amino acids. This CDR3 reads CASSGSGTGELFF. The CDR3 bases are TGTGCCAGCAGTGGTAGCGGGACCGGGGAGCTGTTTTTT.

There are many counts of this clonotype. The chain has TRBV12-3 or TRBV12-4 and TRBJ1-5; D uncertain. The CDR3 length is 14 residues. With 2 bases removed from V and 4 bases from J, the gap between germline ends came to 9 bases. CDR3 nucleotides: TGTGCCAGCAGTTTACGGTCGACTAATCAGCCCCAGCATTTT. As protein: CASSLRSTNQPQHF.

CDR3 sequence: CASSHPQGTDTQYF. CDR3 bases: TGTGCCAGTAGTCACCCTCAGGGGACAGATACGCAGTATTTT. The chain couples TRBV19 to TRBJ2-3; D might be TRBD1 (6 bases). Germline V gene lookup returns CDR1 LNHDA and CDR2 SQIVND (reference sequence). This CDR3 is built from 14 residues. Trimming removed 5 bases at V and 3 bases at J, with 12 bases between.

This clonotype was found a few times. V is TRBV5-1 and J is TRBJ1-1; 9 nucleotides match TRBD1. The V segment lost 0 bases and the J segment 6 bases; nucleotides outside the gene matches: 15. CDR1 and CDR2 from the germline V gene are SGHRS and YFSETQ. The CDR3 length is 18 residues. CDR3 amino acids: CASSLVGTGTGTVSEAFF. CDR3 DNA: TGCGCCAGCAGCTTGGTAGGGACTGGGACAGGGACTGTCTCTGAAGCTTTCTTT. The whole variable domain, filled in from reference TRBV5-1 and TRBJ1-1, reads KAGVTQTPRYLIKTRGQQVTLSCSPISGHRSVSWYQQTPGQGLQFLFEYFSETQRNKGNFPGRFSGRQFSNSRSEMNVSTLELGDSALYLCASSLVGTGTGTVSEAFFGQGTRLTVV.

This clonotype was found many times. V and J are TRBV20-1 and TRBJ2-7; D gene ambiguous. Trimming took 1 base from V and 2 from J, leaving 9 bases between them. Germline V gene data show CDR1 as DFQATT and CDR2 as SNEGSKA (reference sequence). The CDR3 sequence is 13 residues long. Here the CDR3 reads CSARAGATYEQYF. The CDR3 nucleotides read TGCAGTGCTAGAGCAGGCGCCACCTACGAGCAGTACTTC.

The CDR3 region has the DNA TGTGCCAACACCGGGGAGCTGTTTTTT. It yields the protein CANTGELFF. The chain employs TRBV5-8 and TRBJ2-2; D gene uncertain. CDR1 and CDR2 from the germline V gene are SGHTS and YDEGEE. CDR3 length: 9 amino acids. Trimming took 9 bases from V and 3 from J, leaving 0 bases between them.

The CDR3 is CASSQGWRISGTTHYNEQFF. DNA of the CDR3: TGCGCCAGCAGCCAAGGGTGGCGGATTAGCGGGACAACACACTACAATGAGCAGTTCTTC. V is TRBV4-1 and J is TRBJ2-1; 8 nucleotides align to TRBD2. J gave up 3 bases and V 1 base, and 17 bases lay outside the gene matches. Germline V lookup: CDR1 MGHRA, CDR2 YSYEKL. The CDR3 consists of 20 residues.

The sample holds many counts of this clonotype. The V gene is TRBV6-1, the J gene TRBJ2-1; D uncertain. V lost 4 bases, J lost 7 bases, and 8 bases lay in between. This CDR3 spans 12 amino acids. Germline V gene data show CDR1 as MNHNS and CDR2 as SASEGT. The DNA for the CDR3 is TGTGCCAGCAGTGGGGCATCAAATGAGCAGTTCTTC. This sequence encodes CASSGASNEQFF.

The chain carries TRBV28 and TRBJ2-1, with 8 positions matching TRBD2. The CDR3 extends over 18 amino acids. V lost 6 bases and J lost 8; bases outside the gene matches: 21. Germline V CDR1 and CDR2: MDHEN, SYDVKM. This CDR3 reads CASRGVRGGRIGRDEQFF. The DNA of the CDR3 is TGTGCCAGCAGGGGGGTCCGGGGCGGGAGGATCGGGCGGGATGAGCAGTTCTTC.

The chain employs TRBV2 and TRBJ2-2; tentative D call: TRBD2 (5 bases). Germline-derived CDR1 and CDR2 are SNHLY and FYNNEI. The CDR3 extends over 13 amino acids. V was pared by 7 bases and J by 5 bases, with 11 bases between. CDR3 protein: CASTPWRTGELFF. DNA of the CDR3: TGTGCCAGCACCCCCTGGAGGACCGGGGAGCTGTTTTTT.

This clonotype came up a few times. V gene TRBV30 combines with J gene TRBJ2-7; either TRBD1 or TRBD2 may supply D (5 bases each). V gave up 4 bases and J gave up 3 bases, with 10 bases separating them. CDR3 length: 12 amino acids. CDR1 is GTSNPN and CDR2 is SVGIG in the germline V gene (reference sequence). The CDR3 DNA reads as TGTGCCTGGACGGGACGAAACTACGAGCAGTACTTC. Translated: CAWTGRNYEQYF.

The genes are TRBV3-1 and TRBJ1-2; D is perhaps TRBD1 (5 bases). The CDR3 has 13 residues. Germline V lookup: CDR1 LGHDT, CDR2 YNNKEL (reference sequence). V was trimmed by 1 base and J by 6 bases, leaving 9 bases between them. Here the CDR3 reads CASSQVQGDGYTF. The CDR3 nucleotides are TGTGCCAGCAGCCAAGTGCAGGGCGATGGCTACACCTTC.

This clonotype was observed many times. The J gene is TRBJ1-1, the V gene TRBV3-1; possibly TRBD1 for D (6 bases). The CDR3 covers 14 residues. CDR1 is LGHDT, CDR2 YNNKEL, per germline (reference sequence). Trimming cost V 6 bases and J 0 bases, with 11 bases left between them. CDR3 nucleotides: TGTGCCAGCAGTAGGGGGAACATGAACACTGAAGCTTTCTTT. This codes for CASSRGNMNTEAFF.

This clonotype turned up a few times. This chain uses TRBV20-1 with TRBJ2-1, with 9 bases matching TRBD2. This CDR3 has 14 amino acids. The germline CDR1 and CDR2 sequences are DFQATT and SNEGSKA (reference sequence). The V gene end was trimmed by 3 bases and the J gene end by 8 bases; junction bases not matched to a gene: 8. The CDR3 reads CSARTAGGIYEQFF. CDR3 DNA sequence: TGCAGTGCTAGGACAGCGGGAGGTATATATGAGCAGTTCTTC.

This clonotype was picked up a small number of times. The V and J genes are TRBV5-1 and TRBJ1-2; possibly TRBD1 for D (6 bases). The V end was cut by 4 bases, the J end by 8 bases, with 18 bases between. Germline assignment: CDR1 SGHRS and CDR2 YFSETQ. The CDR3 has 14 residues. The CDR3 is CASSPNSQGLGYTF. The DNA of the CDR3 is TGCGCCAGCAGCCCCAATTCGCAGGGGCTCGGCTACACCTTC.

This clonotype came up a few times. The gene calls are TRBV30 and TRBJ2-1, with D perhaps matching TRBD2 (5 bases). V gave up 0 bases and J gave up 5 bases, with 14 bases separating them. Germline V CDR1 and CDR2: GTSNPN, SVGIG (reference sequence). This CDR3 contains 15 residues. The CDR3 sequence is CAWSVRRPGNNEQFF. CDR3 sequence (DNA): TGTGCCTGGAGTGTACGGAGACCGGGAAACAATGAGCAGTTCTTC.

The V and J genes are TRBV7-9 and TRBJ2-3, with 12 bases matching TRBD2. With 7 bases clipped from V and 5 bases from J, the junction kept 7 bases outside the gene matches. There are 15 residues in the CDR3. CDR1 and CDR2 (germline): SEHNR, FQNEAQ (reference sequence). CDR3 loop: CASIPSGRAVDTQYF. The CDR3 DNA is TGTGCCAGCATCCCTAGCGGGAGGGCCGTAGATACGCAGTATTTT. Looking up the rest from reference TRBV7-9 and TRBJ2-3 gives the full variable domain: DTGVSQNPRHKITKRGQNVTFRCDPISEHNRLYWYRQTLGQGPEFLTYFQNEAQLEKSRLLSDRFSAERPKGSFSTLEIQRTEQGDSAMYLCASIPSGRAVDTQYFGPGTRLTVL.

This clonotype has a handful of counts. CDR3 in DNA: TGTGCCAGCAGTGAAGCGACTAGCGGGGGGCCTGGGGAGCAGTTCTTC. It codes for CASSEATSGGPGEQFF. This chain connects TRBV6-1 to TRBJ2-1; TRBD2 agrees at 13 bases. The CDR3 is 16 residues long. Germline trimming cut 0 bases from V and 10 bases from J; bases unmatched to any gene: 6. Germline V gene sequence: CDR1 MNHNS, CDR2 SASEGT.

The chain recombines TRBV6-1 with TRBJ2-5; D might be TRBD1 or TRBD2, each matching 5 bases. The ends were cut back, 3 bases at V and 5 bases at J, with 13 bases in the middle. There are 14 residues in the CDR3. CDR1 is MNHNS, CDR2 SASEGT, per germline. This chain's CDR3 is CASSDQGPGETQYF. The CDR3 DNA reads TGTGCCAGCAGTGATCAGGGACCCGGGGAGACCCAGTACTTC.

To note about this clonotype: A read error may explain this, as a much larger clone is one base away. The chain is built from TRBV6-5 and TRBJ2-5; 7 bases match TRBD1. CDR1 is MNHEY and CDR2 is SVGAGI in the germline V gene. Trimming removed 4 bases from V and 4 bases from J; junction bases left unmatched: 3. The CDR3 is made up of 13 amino acids. The CDR3 spells CASSFYRGETQYF. In nucleotides, the CDR3 is TGTGCCAGCAGTTTTTACAGGGGAGAGACCCAGTACTTC.